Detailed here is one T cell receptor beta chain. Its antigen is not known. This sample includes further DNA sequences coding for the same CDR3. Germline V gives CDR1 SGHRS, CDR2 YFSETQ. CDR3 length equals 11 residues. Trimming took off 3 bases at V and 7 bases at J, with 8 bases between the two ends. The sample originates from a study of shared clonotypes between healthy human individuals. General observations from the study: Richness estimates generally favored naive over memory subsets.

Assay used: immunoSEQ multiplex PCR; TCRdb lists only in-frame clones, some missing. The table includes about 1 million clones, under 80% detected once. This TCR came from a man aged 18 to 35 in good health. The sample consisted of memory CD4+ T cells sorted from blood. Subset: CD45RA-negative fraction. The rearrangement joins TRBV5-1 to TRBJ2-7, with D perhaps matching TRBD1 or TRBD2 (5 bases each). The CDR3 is CASSWDREQYF. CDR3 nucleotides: TGCGCCAGCAGCTGGGACCGAGAGCAGTACTTC.